What follows are 29 T cell receptor beta chains derived from one specimen sequenced in a study of CD8+ T cells in alopecia areata. cDNA reverse transcribed from extracted RNA served as the sequencing template. Profiled with immunoSEQ multiplex PCR; TCRdb holds only in-frame clones, not every one. The data contain about 290,000 clones, more than 45% of them singletons. The sample's treatment: oral pan-JAK inhibitor, 5-10 mg twice daily. This sample comprised CD4+ T cells sorted from blood, obtained at week 24, from a patient treated with tofacitinib. All receptors derive from a human donor with alopecia areata.

V is TRBV30 and J is TRBJ2-7, with D perhaps TRBD1 (6 bases). Trimming removed 0 bases at V and 3 bases at J, with 12 bases between. This CDR3 is 14 amino acids long. Germline V gene sequence: CDR1 GTSNPN, CDR2 SVGIG (reference sequence). The CDR3 region is CAWSVSRGFYEQYF. Here the CDR3 DNA reads TGTGCCTGGAGTGTTTCCAGGGGCTTCTACGAGCAGTACTTC.

This clone was seen a single time. The chain has TRBV5-1 and TRBJ1-4; D is uncertain. Trimming removed 5 bases at V and 0 bases at J, with 8 bases between. Germline V gene lookup returns CDR1 SGHRS and CDR2 YFSETQ. CDR3 length: 14 residues. CDR3 residues: CASRSGATNEKLFF. For the CDR3, the DNA is TGCGCCAGCAGATCCGGTGCAACTAATGAAAAACTGTTTTTT.

This clone was counted between two and nine times. Other DNA sequences within the sample encode an identical CDR3. The chain combines TRBV29-1 with TRBJ1-4; D not resolved. Trimming removed 6 bases from V and 5 bases from J, with 7 bases in between. CDR3 length: 11 amino acids. CDR1 is SQVTM and CDR2 is ANQGSEA in the germline V gene. The CDR3, as DNA: TGCAGCGTGGAGTTCAATGAAAAACTGTTTTTT. As protein: CSVEFNEKLFF.

V gene TRBV29-1 combines with J gene TRBJ2-1, with D unclear. V was shortened by 7 bases and J by 10 bases, with 17 bases between the two germline ends. The CDR3 loop spans 12 amino acids. Germline CDR1 is SQVTM and CDR2 is ANQGSEA. In nucleotides, the CDR3 is TGCAGCGGCGGTGACCGGGTAGGAGAGCAGTTCTTC. It encodes CSGGDRVGEQFF.

This sequence joins TRBV5-6 and TRBJ1-1; D gene unclear. V was trimmed by 3 bases and J by 1 base, leaving 13 bases between them. CDR1 is SGHDT, CDR2 YYEEEE, per germline. The CDR3 has 15 residues. The CDR3 is CASSSLDAANTEAFF. CDR3 sequence (DNA): TGTGCCAGCAGCTCCCTAGATGCAGCGAACACTGAAGCTTTCTTT.

As regards this clone: One end of the junction is discordant with germline, which a read error may explain. The chain uses TRBV30 and TRBJ1-4; TRBD1 might be the D (5 bases). Germline V CDR1 and CDR2: GTSNPN, SVGIG (reference sequence). The CDR3 is made up of 12 amino acids. The CDR3 coding sequence is TGTGGCTGGGGGGTGAACTTCCGTACACTGTTTTTT. Protein: CGWGVNFRTLFF.

A few counts support this clone. The chain uses TRBV5-4 and TRBJ2-5; the match to TRBD1 covers 7 bases. Germline CDR1 and CDR2: SGHNT and YYREEE (reference sequence). V lost 0 bases, J lost 2 bases, and 4 bases stayed unmatched. This CDR3 has 15 amino acids. CDR3 loop: CASSLGGQQQETQYF. CDR3 DNA sequence: TGTGCCAGCAGCTTGGGGGGACAGCAACAAGAGACCCAGTACTTC.

The V call is TRBV30, the J call TRBJ2-5; weak D call: TRBD1 (7 bases). Trimming left V 2 bases short and J 5 bases short, with 18 bases between. The CDR3 runs 15 residues. Germline assignment: CDR1 GTSNPN and CDR2 SVGIG (reference sequence). CDR3 protein: CAWSKGETGRETQYF. CDR3 bases: TGTGCCTGGAGTAAGGGGGAGACAGGGAGGGAGACCCAGTACTTC.

The rearrangement uses TRBV30 and TRBJ2-1; 11 positions match TRBD2. V shed 5 bases and J 5 bases; nucleotides not matched to a gene: 8. CDR1 is GTSNPN and CDR2 is SVGIG in the germline V gene (reference sequence). The CDR3 is 15 residues long. In nucleotides, the CDR3 is TGTGCCTGGCTCCCCGGGACTAGCGGCCACAATGAGCAGTTCTTC. This codes for CAWLPGTSGHNEQFF.

The chain couples TRBV7-2 to TRBJ1-5; maybe TRBD1 (5 bases). CDR3 length: 13 amino acids. Trimming cost V 5 bases and J 7 bases, with 12 bases left between them. CDR1 is SGHTA, CDR2 FQGNSA, per germline. The CDR3 loop is CASSIGEGQPQHF. The CDR3 DNA is TGTGCCAGCAGCATAGGGGAGGGCCAGCCCCAGCATTTT.

This clone was detected only a few times. The chain links TRBV6-6 to TRBJ1-5, with D maybe TRBD1 (6 bases). Germline values: CDR1 MNHNY, CDR2 SVGAGI (reference sequence). V dropped 2 bases and J dropped 5 bases, with 10 bases sitting between them. The CDR3 consists of 14 residues. For the CDR3, the DNA is TGTGCCAGCAGTTACCAACAGGGCTATCAGCCCCAGCATTTT. Translated: CASSYQQGYQPQHF.

The chain uses TRBV6-5 and TRBJ1-2; possible D gene TRBD1, 5 bases. CDR1 and CDR2 (germline): MNHEY, SVGAGI. This CDR3 comprises 11 residues. The germline V and J ends were trimmed by 6 bases and 5 bases, with 7 bases remaining between them. The CDR3 nucleotides are TGTGCCAGCAGGACAGCGTATGGCTACACCTTC. Translated, it gives CASRTAYGYTF.

J is TRBJ1-2 and V is TRBV4-1, with a tentative D call TRBD1 (5 bases). This CDR3 has 14 residues. The V gene lost 4 bases and the J gene lost 3 bases, with 12 bases spanning the gap. Looked up from germline, CDR1 is MGHRA and CDR2 is YSYEKL. In DNA form, the CDR3 reads TGCGCCAGCAGCCTGTTGGGGGGTGACTATGGCTACACCTTC. Protein product: CASSLLGGDYGYTF.

V is TRBV30 and J is TRBJ2-7, with D maybe TRBD2 (6 bases). The CDR3 runs 12 residues. V gave up 1 base and J gave up 3 bases, with 7 bases separating them. CDR1 GTSNPN and CDR2 SVGIG come from the germline V gene (reference sequence). The CDR3 loop is CAWSGGGYEQYF. DNA for the CDR3: TGTGCCTGGAGTGGGGGAGGCTACGAGCAGTACTTC. The complete variable domain, with remaining parts taken from reference TRBV30 and TRBJ2-7, reads SQTIHQWPATLVQPVGSPLSLECTVEGTSNPNLYWYRQAAGRGLQLLFYSVGIGQISSEVPQNLSASRPQDRQFILSSKKLLLSDSGFYLCAWSGGGYEQYFGPGTRLTVT.

This chain connects TRBV11-2 to TRBJ2-7; the D is unclear. CDR1 is SGHAT and CDR2 is FQNNGV in the germline V gene. V lost 1 base, J lost 5 bases, and 15 bases lay in between. This CDR3 is 15 amino acids long. CDR3 sequence: CASSLVGSQLNEQYF. The CDR3 DNA sequence: TGTGCCAGCAGCTTAGTCGGGTCCCAGTTGAACGAGCAGTACTTC.

The chain couples TRBV9 to TRBJ2-5; no reliable D call. The CDR3 sequence is 14 residues long. The V and J ends lost 0 bases and 1 base respectively, with 7 bases between them. Per germline, CDR1 SGDLS and CDR2 YYNGEE. The CDR3: CASSVGPPQETQYF. The CDR3 DNA follows: TGTGCCAGCAGCGTAGGACCCCCCCAAGAGACCCAGTACTTC.

This rearrangement joins TRBV6-5 to TRBJ2-2; D uncertain. Trimming removed 1 base from V and 1 base from J, with 7 bases in between. The germline CDR1 and CDR2 sequences are MNHEY and SVGAGI. This CDR3 has 15 residues. CDR3 nucleotides: TGTGCCAGCAGTTACTTAGCCCTGAACACCGGGGAGCTGTTTTTT. Encoded protein: CASSYLALNTGELFF.

This clone was found once. The rearrangement links TRBV5-1 to TRBJ2-3, with 10 positions matching TRBD2. J lost 1 base, V lost 2 bases, and 1 base had no gene match. Germline lookup yields CDR1 SGHRS and CDR2 YFSETQ. The CDR3 extends over 15 amino acids. The CDR3 region is CASSLTSGGTDTQYF. The CDR3 DNA sequence: TGCGCCAGCAGCTTAACTAGCGGGGGCACAGATACGCAGTATTTT.

The V gene is TRBV29-1, the J gene TRBJ1-1, with unresolved D. Trimming removed 1 base at V and 10 bases at J, with 13 bases between. Germline V CDR1 and CDR2: SQVTM, ANQGSEA. The CDR3 length is 12 residues. CDR3: CSVEVKGRGAFF. Here the CDR3 DNA reads TGCAGCGTTGAAGTAAAAGGAAGAGGAGCTTTCTTT.

DNA for the CDR3: TGTGCCAGCTCACGACAGGGGTTGCTCTACGAGCAGTACTTC. It translates to CASSRQGLLYEQYF. The chain employs TRBV18 and TRBJ2-7, with TRBD1 identical over 8 bases. CDR3 length equals 14 residues. The germline V gene has CDR1 KGHSH and CDR2 LQKENI. V was pared by 4 bases and J by 3 bases, with 5 bases of the junction left unmatched. The variable domain in full, with the rest retrieved from reference TRBV18 and TRBJ2-7, is NAGVMQNPRHLVRRRGQEARLRCSPMKGHSHVYWYRQLPEEGLKFMVYLQKENIIDESGMPKERFSAEFPKEGPSILRIQQVVRGDSAAYFCASSRQGLLYEQYFGPGTRLTVT.

The chain has TRBV30 and TRBJ2-1; D may be TRBD2 (5 bases). Trimming took off 0 bases at V and 9 bases at J, with 9 bases between the two ends. The CDR3 has 12 residues. CDR1 and CDR2 from the germline V gene are GTSNPN and SVGIG (reference sequence). In DNA form, the CDR3 reads TGTGCCTGGAGTGTAGGACTCATTGAGCAGTTCTTC. Amino acids: CAWSVGLIEQFF.

The rearrangement links TRBV29-1 to TRBJ2-7; 11 bases are shared with TRBD2. The CDR3 has 17 residues. CDR1 SQVTM and CDR2 ANQGSEA come from the germline V gene. After removal of 5 bases from V and 3 bases from J, the junction contained 15 bases not matched to a gene. The CDR3 sequence is CSVTRGLAGGPSYEQYF. CDR3 bases: TGCAGCGTTACCAGAGGCCTAGCGGGGGGCCCTAGCTACGAGCAGTACTTC.

The chain combines TRBV7-9 with TRBJ2-3; TRBD2 is a possible D gene (6 bases). The CDR3 has 16 residues. V was cut by 5 bases and J by 1 base, with 16 bases left in between. The V gene's germline CDR1 is SEHNR and CDR2 FQNEAQ (reference sequence). Here the CDR3 reads CASSLLRGGGTDTQYF. In DNA, the CDR3 is TGTGCCAGCAGCCTCCTCCGCGGCGGGGGCACAGATACGCAGTATTTT.

V and J are TRBV5-1 and TRBJ2-1; 11 bases match TRBD2. CDR1 is SGHRS, CDR2 YFSETQ, per germline. CDR3 length: 16 amino acids. V was pared by 0 bases and J by 10 bases, with 9 bases of the junction left unmatched. The DNA of the CDR3 is TGCGCCAGCAGCTTGGCTGCGACTAGCGGGGTCGGGGAGCAGTTCTTC. Protein product: CASSLAATSGVGEQFF.

The chain links TRBV30 to TRBJ1-1; TRBD1 matches 8 bases. The CDR3 covers 16 residues. Trimming removed 5 bases from V and 0 bases from J; junction bases left unmatched: 11. Germline loops: CDR1 GTSNPN, CDR2 SVGIG (reference sequence). In DNA form, the CDR3 reads TGTGCCTGGGCCCCTTGGACAGGGAATTTGAACACTGAAGCTTTCTTT. Its protein is CAWAPWTGNLNTEAFF.

In DNA form, the CDR3 reads TGCAGCGTGACTGACAGGGGATATCAGCCCCAGCATTTT. As protein: CSVTDRGYQPQHF. The chain joins TRBV29-1 to TRBJ1-5; 8 bases line up with TRBD1. V lost 6 bases, J lost 5 bases, and 6 bases stayed unmatched. Looked up from germline, CDR1 is SQVTM and CDR2 is ANQGSEA. The length of the CDR3 is 13 residues.

The V and J genes are TRBV30 and TRBJ1-1; D gene uncertain. The ends were cut back, 1 base at V and 0 bases at J, with 3 bases in the middle. Germline-derived CDR1 and CDR2 are GTSNPN and SVGIG (reference sequence). This CDR3 is 12 amino acids long. CDR3 bases: TGTGCCTGGAGTGCAATGAACACTGAAGCTTTCTTT. Translating gives CAWSAMNTEAFF.

In its sample, this clone ranks as medium-sized. The rearrangement links TRBV2 to TRBJ2-7, with D hard to call. The V end was cut by 3 bases, the J end by 2 bases, with 11 bases between. Looked up from germline, CDR1 is SNHLY and CDR2 is FYNNEI. This CDR3 spans 14 amino acids. In nucleotides, the CDR3 is TGTGCCAGCAGTGAGGCCCCCGGTCCCTACGAGCAGTACTTC. Its protein product is CASSEAPGPYEQYF.

This clone was counted once. This sequence joins TRBV30 and TRBJ2-7; no clear D gene. The CDR3 runs 13 residues. In germline, CDR1 is GTSNPN, CDR2 SVGIG (reference sequence). V was cut by 7 bases and J by 0 bases, with 13 bases left in between. CDR3 bases: TGTGCCTTCCTGACGGATAGCTCCTACGAGCAGTACTTC. As protein: CAFLTDSSYEQYF.